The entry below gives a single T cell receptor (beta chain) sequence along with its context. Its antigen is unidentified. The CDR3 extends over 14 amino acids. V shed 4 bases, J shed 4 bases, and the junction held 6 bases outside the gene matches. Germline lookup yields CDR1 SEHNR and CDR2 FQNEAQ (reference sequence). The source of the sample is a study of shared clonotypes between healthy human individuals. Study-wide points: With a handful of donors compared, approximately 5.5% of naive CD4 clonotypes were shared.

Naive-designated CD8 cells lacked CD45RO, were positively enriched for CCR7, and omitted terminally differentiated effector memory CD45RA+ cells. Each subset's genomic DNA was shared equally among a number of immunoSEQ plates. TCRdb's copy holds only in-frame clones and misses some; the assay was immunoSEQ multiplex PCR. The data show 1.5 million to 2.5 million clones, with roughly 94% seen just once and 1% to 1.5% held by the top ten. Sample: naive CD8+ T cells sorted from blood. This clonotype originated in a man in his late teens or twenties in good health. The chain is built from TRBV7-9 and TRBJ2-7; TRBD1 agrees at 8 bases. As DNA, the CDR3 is TGTGCCAGCAGCTCCACGGGACAGGAGTACGAGCAGTACTTC. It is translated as CASSSTGQEYEQYF. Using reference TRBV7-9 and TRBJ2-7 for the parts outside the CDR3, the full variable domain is DTGVSQNPRHKITKRGQNVTFRCDPISEHNRLYWYRQTLGQGPEFLTYFQNEAQLEKSRLLSDRFSAERPKGSFSTLEIQRTEQGDSAMYLCASSSTGQEYEQYFGPGTRLTVT.